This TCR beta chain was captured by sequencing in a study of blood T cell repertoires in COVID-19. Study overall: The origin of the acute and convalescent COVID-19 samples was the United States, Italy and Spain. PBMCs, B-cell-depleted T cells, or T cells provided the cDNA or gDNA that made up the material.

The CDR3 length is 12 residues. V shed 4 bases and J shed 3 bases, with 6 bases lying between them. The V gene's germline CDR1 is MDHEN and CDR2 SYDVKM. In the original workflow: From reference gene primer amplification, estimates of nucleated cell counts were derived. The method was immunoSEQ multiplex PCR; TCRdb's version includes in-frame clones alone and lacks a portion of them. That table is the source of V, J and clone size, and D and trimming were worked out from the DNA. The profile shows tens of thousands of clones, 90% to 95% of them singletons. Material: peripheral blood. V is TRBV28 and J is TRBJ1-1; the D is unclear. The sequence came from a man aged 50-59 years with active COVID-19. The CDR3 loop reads CASSSIYTEAFF. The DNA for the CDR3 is TGTGCCAGCAGTTCAATTTACACTGAAGCTTTCTTT.